This entry features one TCR beta chain sequence. It lacks a known antigen. No qualities accompany the bases; no much larger clone lies one base away. This sample was sequenced with an Illumina HiSeq 1500. TCRdb reprocessed the public reads (quality trimming at Q25 with fastp, clone calling with MiXCR) and kept in-frame beta chains. Each CDR3 protein gets just one entry, which takes the most common genes and DNA from the rows behind it. The sample table holds 150,000 or so distinct CDR3 sequences, of which about 22% were seen once. The ten top clones hold under 30% of the sample. This record comes from a study of T cell repertoires in cytomegalovirus infection (dated by TCRdb to about 2019). Some background on the complete study: Recently identified HLA-C-restricted CMV epitopes, whose presentation resists viral immunomodulation, were targeted by peptide stimulations together with well-studied HLA-B-restricted epitopes. Donor HLA type was relevant to the analysis, as public TCR beta signatures indicated carriage of CMV infection together with the matching HLA type. The paper's findings and limits, for the study overall: The ex vivo response was dominated by HLA-C-restricted CMV-specific TCR beta clonotypes, and the single most frequent clonotype in two of eight donors was supplied by these HLA-C-restricted clonotypes. In both this cohort and an independent cohort of approximately 350 donors, the cumulative frequency of public TCR beta family members distinguished carriers of CMV infection plus the relevant HLA type.

The junction carries 13 bases between V and J, which are trimmed by 5 bases and 5 bases respectively. Counted from cysteine to phenylalanine, this CDR3 has 13 amino acids. CDR3 DNA only is kept here, 39 bases in frame from base 1. The sample's treatment or condition label, in plain terms: in vitro stimulation with specific CMV peptide epitopes to enrich CMV-specific T cells. The sequence is built from TRBV12-3 or TRBV12-4 and TRBJ2-7; the D gene assignment is perhaps TRBD1 or TRBD2, with each matching 5 bases. Sample: CD8+ T cells from cultured PBMCs, taken from culture after CMV antigen stimulation. This clonotype was obtained from a human donor in good health (CMV status not recorded). Some clones in this sample may be carry-over from other donors' samples. CDR3 loop: CASSGGGSNEQYF. In nucleotide form, the sequence is TGTGCCAGCAGTGGGGGTGGGAGTAACGAGCAGTACTTC.